The T cell receptor (beta chain) under discussion was sequenced for a study of blood T cell repertoires in COVID-19. In the study overall: PBMCs, B-cell-depleted T cells, or T cells were the source of the cDNA or gDNA that made up the material.

Clones were read by immunoSEQ multiplex PCR, and TCRdb kept only the in-frame ones, dropping some. Here the sample spans around 150,000 clones, approximately 88% being singletons. The junction had 11 bases not matched to a gene; V was cut back by 2 bases and J by 3 bases. The CDR3 runs to 17 residues. Looked up from germline, CDR1 is KGHSH and CDR2 is LQKENI. The sequence was obtained from a man between 60 and 70 years old with active or convalescent COVID-19. The chain links TRBV18 to TRBJ1-1; 8 bases map to TRBD1. Sequenced input: peripheral blood. The CDR3 coding sequence is TGTGCCAGCTCACCATTGACAGGGGCTAAGGGCTACACTGAAGCTTTCTTT. Its translation: CASSPLTGAKGYTEAFF.